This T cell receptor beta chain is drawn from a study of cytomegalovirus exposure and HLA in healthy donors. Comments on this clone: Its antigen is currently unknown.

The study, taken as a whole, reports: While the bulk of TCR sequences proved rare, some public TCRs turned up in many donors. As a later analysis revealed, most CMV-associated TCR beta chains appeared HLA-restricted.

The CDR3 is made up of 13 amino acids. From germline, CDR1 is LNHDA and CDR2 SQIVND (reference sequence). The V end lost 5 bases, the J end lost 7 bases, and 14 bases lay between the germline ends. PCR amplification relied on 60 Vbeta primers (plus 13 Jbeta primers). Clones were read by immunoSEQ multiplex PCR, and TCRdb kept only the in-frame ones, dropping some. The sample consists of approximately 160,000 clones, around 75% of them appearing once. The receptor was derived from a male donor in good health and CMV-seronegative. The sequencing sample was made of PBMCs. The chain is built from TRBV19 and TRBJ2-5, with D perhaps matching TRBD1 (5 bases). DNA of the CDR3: TGTGCCAGTAGTGGCAGGGTATTTGCGACCCAGTACTTC. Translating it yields CASSGRVFATQYF.